These 4 T cell receptor beta chains originate from one sample sequenced in a study of CD8 T cells in ankylosing spondylitis. TCRdb analysed the 5' RACE reads with MiXCR anew, one entry per CDR3 protein. The sample has 300,000 to 400,000 distinct CDR3 sequences; around a tenth are singletons. Sequenced material: blood, either unsorted or a sorted T cell fraction (not recorded which). These receptors all stem from a female donor with ankylosing spondylitis or in good health (not recorded which).

This clonotype was recorded many times. The chain carries TRBV20-1 and TRBJ2-1; 13 bases agree with TRBD2. This CDR3 is 16 amino acids long. Germline loops: CDR1 DFQATT, CDR2 SNEGSKA (reference sequence). With V trimmed by 6 bases and J by 7 bases, 12 bases remained unmatched. The CDR3 region has the DNA TGCAGTGCCCCAGGACTAGCGGGAGCCCAGTTGAATGAGCAGTTCTTC. Protein sequence: CSAPGLAGAQLNEQFF.

This clonotype has a count of ten or more. The rearrangement links TRBV29-1 to TRBJ2-1; D may be TRBD2 (5 bases). The V end was cut by 7 bases, the J end by 4 bases, with 11 bases between. The CDR3 totals 12 residues. CDR1 is SQVTM, CDR2 ANQGSEA, per germline. The CDR3 sequence is CSGRAGYNEQFF. The DNA for the CDR3 is TGCAGCGGACGGGCGGGTTACAATGAGCAGTTCTTC.

This clonotype occurred many times. The DNA for the CDR3 is TGTGCCAGCAGTTTTAGCGCTAGCTCATACTCCACCGGGGAGCTGTTTTTT. Translating gives CASSFSASSYSTGELFF. The chain links TRBV28 to TRBJ2-2; D possibly corresponds to TRBD2 (5 bases). With 3 bases removed from V and 4 bases from J, the gap between germline ends came to 18 bases. Germline V gene lookup returns CDR1 MDHEN and CDR2 SYDVKM. This CDR3 has 17 amino acids.

The table lists this clonotype with many counts. The CDR3 sequence is CASSPDRLPKSAPFSYNEQFF. The CDR3 DNA follows: TGTGCCAGCAGTCCCGACCGACTCCCTAAGAGTGCCCCCTTCTCCTACAATGAGCAGTTCTTC. The V and J genes are TRBV27 and TRBJ2-1; D unresolved. Per the germline V gene, CDR1 is MNHEY and CDR2 is SMNVEV (reference sequence). This CDR3 is built from 21 residues. The V end was cut by 5 bases, the J end by 0 bases, with 29 bases between.